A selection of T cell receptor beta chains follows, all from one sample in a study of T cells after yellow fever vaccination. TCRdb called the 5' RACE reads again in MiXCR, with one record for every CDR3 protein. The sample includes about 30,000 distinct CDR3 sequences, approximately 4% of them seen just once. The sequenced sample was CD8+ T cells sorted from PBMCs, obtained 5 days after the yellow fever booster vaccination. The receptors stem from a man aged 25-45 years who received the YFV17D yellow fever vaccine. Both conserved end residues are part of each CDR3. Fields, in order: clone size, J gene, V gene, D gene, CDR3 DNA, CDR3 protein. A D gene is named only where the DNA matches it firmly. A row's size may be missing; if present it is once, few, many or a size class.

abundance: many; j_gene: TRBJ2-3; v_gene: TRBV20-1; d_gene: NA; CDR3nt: TGCAGTGCTAGATCTGGGGGAGCAGATACGCAGTATTTT; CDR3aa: CSARSGGADTQYF
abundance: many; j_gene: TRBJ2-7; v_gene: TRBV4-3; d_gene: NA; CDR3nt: TGCGCCAGCAGCCGAACCCGGGACTCGTATTACGAGCAGTACTTC; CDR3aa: CASSRTRDSYYEQYF
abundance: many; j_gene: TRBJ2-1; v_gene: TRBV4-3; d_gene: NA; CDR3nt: TGCGCCAGCAGCCTGTTGGGGGATCAACCCTACAATGAGCAGTTCTTC; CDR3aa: CASSLLGDQPYNEQFF
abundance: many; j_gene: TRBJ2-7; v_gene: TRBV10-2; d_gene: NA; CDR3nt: TGCGCCAGCAAGGCGGGGTACGACGAGCAGTACTTC; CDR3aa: CASKAGYDEQYF
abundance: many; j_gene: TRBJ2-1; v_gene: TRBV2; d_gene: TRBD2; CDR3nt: TGTGCCAGCAGTGAATGGGGACTAGCGGGATATGAGCAGTTCTTC; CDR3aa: CASSEWGLAGYEQFF
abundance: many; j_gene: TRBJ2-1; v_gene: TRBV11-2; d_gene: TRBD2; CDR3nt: TGTGCCAGCAGTCCCACTCTAGCGGATGAGCAGTTCTTC; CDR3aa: CASSPTLADEQFF
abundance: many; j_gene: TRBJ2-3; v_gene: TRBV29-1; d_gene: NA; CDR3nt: TGCAGCGTTGTGGCGACCAGCACAGATACGCAGTATTTT; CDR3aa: CSVVATSTDTQYF
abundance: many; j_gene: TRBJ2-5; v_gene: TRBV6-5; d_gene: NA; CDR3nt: TGTGCCAGTCGACATCCGTTGAAGGAGACCCAGTACTTC; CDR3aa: CASRHPLKETQYF
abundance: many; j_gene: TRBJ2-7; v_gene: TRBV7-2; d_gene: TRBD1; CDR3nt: TGTGCCAGCAGCTTAGAGGCAGGGGGCTACGAGCAGTACTTC; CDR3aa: CASSLEAGGYEQYF
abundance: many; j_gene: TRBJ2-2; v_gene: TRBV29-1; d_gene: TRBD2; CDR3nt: TGCAGCGTTGAACGCGGGACTAGCGGGGCCGGGGAGCTGTTTTTT; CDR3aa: CSVERGTSGAGELFF
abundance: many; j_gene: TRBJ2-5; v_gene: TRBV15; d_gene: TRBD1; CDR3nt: TGTGCCACCAGCAGAGTTGTGGGACAGGGGGAAGAGACCCAGTACTTC; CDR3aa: CATSRVVGQGEETQYF
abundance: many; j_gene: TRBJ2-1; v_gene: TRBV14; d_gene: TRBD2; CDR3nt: TGTGCCAGCAGCCCAGGGACTAGCGGGAGTTGGAATGAGCAGTTCTTC; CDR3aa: CASSPGTSGSWNEQFF
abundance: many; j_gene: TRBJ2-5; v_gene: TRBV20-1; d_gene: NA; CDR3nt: TGCAGTGCTAGCGGGTCGTCCCCAGAGACCCAGTACTTC; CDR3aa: CSASGSSPETQYF
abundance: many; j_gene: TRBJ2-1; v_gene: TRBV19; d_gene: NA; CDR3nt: TGTGCCAGTACTTCCCCTCACAGGAGTTGGGGCCACAATGAGCAGTTCTTC; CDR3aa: CASTSPHRSWGHNEQFF
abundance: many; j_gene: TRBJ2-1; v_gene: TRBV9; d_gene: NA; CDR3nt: TGTGCCAGCACCAGCCATGAAGGAGCTCGGAATGAGCAGTTCTTC; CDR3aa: CASTSHEGARNEQFF
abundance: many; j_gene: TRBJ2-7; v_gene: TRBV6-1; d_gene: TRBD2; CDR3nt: TGTGCCAGCAGTGCCCCAGCCGGGACTAGCGGGTCCTACGAGCAGTACTTC; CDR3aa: CASSAPAGTSGSYEQYF
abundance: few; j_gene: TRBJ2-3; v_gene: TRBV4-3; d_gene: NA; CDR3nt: TGCGCCAGCAGCCAGGGGGGAGCAGCGACAGATACGCAGTATTTT; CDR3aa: CASSQGGAATDTQYF
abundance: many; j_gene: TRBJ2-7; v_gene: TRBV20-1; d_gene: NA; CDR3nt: TGCAGTGCTATGGTGGGGGCAATATCCGAGCAGTACTTC; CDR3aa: CSAMVGAISEQYF
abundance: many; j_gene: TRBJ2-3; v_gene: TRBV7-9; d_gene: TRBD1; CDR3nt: TGTGCCAGCAGAACCGGGACAGGGGGCTATCCAGATACGCAGTATTTT; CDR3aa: CASRTGTGGYPDTQYF
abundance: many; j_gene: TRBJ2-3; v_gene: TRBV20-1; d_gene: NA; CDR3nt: TGCAGTGCTAGCGTTACTAGCACAGATACGCAGTATTTT; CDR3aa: CSASVTSTDTQYF
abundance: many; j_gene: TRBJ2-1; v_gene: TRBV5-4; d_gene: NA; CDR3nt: TGTGCCAGCAGCTTGGCTCTGGTGGATGAGCAGTTCTTC; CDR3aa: CASSLALVDEQFF
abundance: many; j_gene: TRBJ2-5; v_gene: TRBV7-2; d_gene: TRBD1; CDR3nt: TGTGCCAGCAGCTTAGCAAATAACAGGGGGCGTGGAGAGACCCAGTACTTC; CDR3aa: CASSLANNRGRGETQYF
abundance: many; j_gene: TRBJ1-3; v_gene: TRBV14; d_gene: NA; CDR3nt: TGTGCCAGCAGCCAAGTCATCAACCCCAACACCATATATTTT; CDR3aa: CASSQVINPNTIYF
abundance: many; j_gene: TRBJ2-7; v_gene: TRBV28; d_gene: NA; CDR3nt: TGTGCCAGCAGTTTCGGCCTGACACCTAGGTACTTC; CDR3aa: CASSFGLTPRYF
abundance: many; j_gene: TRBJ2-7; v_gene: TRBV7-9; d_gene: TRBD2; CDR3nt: TGTGCCAGCAGCCCCCCGGGAGGTTCCTACGAGCAGTACTTC; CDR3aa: CASSPPGGSYEQYF
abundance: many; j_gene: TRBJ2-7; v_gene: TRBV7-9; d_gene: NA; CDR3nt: TGTGCCAGCAGCTACCCCGCCAGCTCCTACGAGCAGTACTTC; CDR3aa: CASSYPASSYEQYF
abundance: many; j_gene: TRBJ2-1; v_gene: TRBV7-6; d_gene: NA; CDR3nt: TGTGCCAGCAGCTTGGGTGGGGGGTCATACAATGAGCAGTTCTTC; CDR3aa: CASSLGGGSYNEQFF
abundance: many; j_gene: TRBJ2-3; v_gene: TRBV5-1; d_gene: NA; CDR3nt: TGCGCCAGCAGGACCACAAACCCTGTTACAGATACGCAGTATTTT; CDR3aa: CASRTTNPVTDTQYF
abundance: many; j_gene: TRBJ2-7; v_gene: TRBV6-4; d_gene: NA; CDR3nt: TGTGCCAGCAGCTGGTGGTGGGGAAACAAGGAAACCGCGACCTACGAGCAGTACTTC; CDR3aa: CASSWWWGNKETATYEQYF
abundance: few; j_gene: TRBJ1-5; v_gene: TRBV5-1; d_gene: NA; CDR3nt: TGCGCCAGCAGCTTGGATAGGGGACAGCCCCAGCATTTT; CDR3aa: CASSLDRGQPQHF
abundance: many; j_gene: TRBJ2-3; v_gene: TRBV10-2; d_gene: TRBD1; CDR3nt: TGCGCCAGCAGTGCGACAGGGTTCACCACAGATACGCAGTATTTT; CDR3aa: CASSATGFTTDTQYF
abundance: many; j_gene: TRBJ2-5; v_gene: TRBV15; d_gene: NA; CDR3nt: TGTGCCACCAGCAGAGTATTTGGGGAGTCTCAAGAGACCCAGTACTTC; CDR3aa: CATSRVFGESQETQYF
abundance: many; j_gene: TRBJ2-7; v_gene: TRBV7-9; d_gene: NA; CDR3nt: TGTGCCAGCACCCCAATGATGGCAGAGATCTACGAGCAGTACTTC; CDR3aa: CASTPMMAEIYEQYF
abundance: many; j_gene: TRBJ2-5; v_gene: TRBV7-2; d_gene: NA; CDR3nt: TGTGCCAGCAGCCCCGGGTGGGGGCCTCAAGAGACCCAGTACTTC; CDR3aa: CASSPGWGPQETQYF
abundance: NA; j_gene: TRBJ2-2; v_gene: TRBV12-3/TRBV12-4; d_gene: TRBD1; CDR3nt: TGTGCCAGCAGTTCCCCCTCGGTGGGACAGGGGGCAACCGGGGAGCTGTTTTTT; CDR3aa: CASSSPSVGQGATGELFF
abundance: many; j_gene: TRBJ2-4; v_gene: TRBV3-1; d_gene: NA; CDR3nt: TGTGCCAGCAGACCGGCAGAGGCCAAAAACATTCAGTACTTC; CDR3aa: CASRPAEAKNIQYF
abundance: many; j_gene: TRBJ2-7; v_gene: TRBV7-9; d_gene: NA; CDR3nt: TGTGCCAGCAGCTCCCCTGGCGGGCTAATGGACGAGCAGTACTTC; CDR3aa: CASSSPGGLMDEQYF
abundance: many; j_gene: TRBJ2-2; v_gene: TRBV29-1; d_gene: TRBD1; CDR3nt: TGCAGCGTTGAAGATCAGGAGAAGGGGGCAGGCGGGGAGCTGTTTTTT; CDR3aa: CSVEDQEKGAGGELFF
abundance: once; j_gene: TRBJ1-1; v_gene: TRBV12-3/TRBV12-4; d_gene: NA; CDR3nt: TGTGCCAGCAGCTCAGGGAAAGTCAACACTGAAGCTTTCTTT; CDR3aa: CASSSGKVNTEAFF
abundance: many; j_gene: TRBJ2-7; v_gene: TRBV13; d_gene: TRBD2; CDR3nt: TGTGCCAGCAGCCGAGCGGGCGGGAGGGCCTACGAGCAGTACTTC; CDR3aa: CASSRAGGRAYEQYF
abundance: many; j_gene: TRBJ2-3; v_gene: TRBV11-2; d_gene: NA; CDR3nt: TGTGCCAGCAGCTTGGGGGGTACGCAGTATTTT; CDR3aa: CASSLGGTQYF